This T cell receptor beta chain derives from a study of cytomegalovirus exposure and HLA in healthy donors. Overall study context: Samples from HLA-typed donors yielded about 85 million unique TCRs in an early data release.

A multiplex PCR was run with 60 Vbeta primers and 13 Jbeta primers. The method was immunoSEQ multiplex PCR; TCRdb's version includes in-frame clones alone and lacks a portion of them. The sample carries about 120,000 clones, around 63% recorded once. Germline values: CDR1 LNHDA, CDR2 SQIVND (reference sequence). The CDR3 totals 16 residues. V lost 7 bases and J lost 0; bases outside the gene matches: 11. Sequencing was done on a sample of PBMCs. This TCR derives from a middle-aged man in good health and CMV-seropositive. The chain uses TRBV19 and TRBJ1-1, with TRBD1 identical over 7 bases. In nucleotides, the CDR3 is TGTGCCAGTATGGGGACAGTAGTAGGATTGAACACTGAAGCTTTCTTT. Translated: CASMGTVVGLNTEAFF.